The present T cell receptor (beta chain) was sequenced within a study of blood T cell repertoires in COVID-19. Across the study: The United States, Italy and Spain supplied acute and convalescent COVID-19 samples. The cDNA or gDNA used as material had been derived from T cells, B-cell-depleted T cells, or PBMCs.

In the study's own analysis: Scientists estimated how many nucleated cells there were by amplifying reference gene primers. Using immunoSEQ multiplex PCR, the repertoire was profiled, and TCRdb retains in-frame clones only, with some absent. The V and J calls and the clone size are those of that table, but D and trimming were determined from the DNA. The table has some 87,000 clones, around 76% seen once. The material sequenced was peripheral blood. The sequence derives from a human donor in a cohort sampled during active COVID-19.

The CDR3 region has the DNA TGTGCCAGCAGCACTAGCGGGGGCGGGGATGAGCAGTTCTTC. Its protein product is CASSTSGGGDEQFF. The chain recombines TRBV7-9 with TRBJ2-1; the match to TRBD2 covers 11 bases. CDR1 and CDR2 from the germline V gene are SEHNR and FQNEAQ (reference sequence). CDR3 length: 14 amino acids. Trimming at V came to 5 bases and at J to 8 bases, leaving 5 bases not matched to a gene. Based on the CDR3 plus reference TRBV7-9 and TRBJ2-1, the full variable domain is DTGVSQNPRHKITKRGQNVTFRCDPISEHNRLYWYRQTLGQGPEFLTYFQNEAQLEKSRLLSDRFSAERPKGSFSTLEIQRTEQGDSAMYLCASSTSGGGDEQFFGPGTRLTVL.